This T cell receptor beta chain originates from a study of early T cells in non-severe SARS-CoV-2 infection. Study in general: Unsorted whole-blood RNA was sequenced in bulk, leaving chains unpaired.

Individually, cDNA molecules had unique molecular identifiers attached to them. Each CDR3 protein is one row after TCRdb ran MiXCR on the 5' RACE reads. The sample holds more than 60,000 distinct CDR3 sequences, more than 10% seen once. Trimming shortened V by 2 bases and J by 1 base, and 8 bases separated the two germline ends. Per germline, CDR1 SEHNR and CDR2 FQNEAQ (reference sequence). The CDR3 sequence is 14 residues long. Study-wide results and caveats: Lookups in VDJdb leaned toward anti-spike CD8 responses and missed private and CD4 specificities.

This clonotype was seen a few times. Antigen specificity is unknown. The receptor was isolated from an adult who was a healthcare worker with PCR-confirmed SARS-CoV-2 infection or an uninfected control (not recorded which). The donor label of this sample is uncertain. The J gene is TRBJ1-1, the V gene TRBV7-9; D gene unclear. This material consisted of whole blood, taken at baseline. CDR3 residues: CASSLLTGNTEAFF. The CDR3, as DNA: TGTGCCAGCAGCTTACTCACGGGGAACACTGAAGCTTTCTTT.